Given below is one T cell receptor (beta chain) in context. The antigen is unknown. MiXCR, run by TCRdb on the 5' RACE reads, gives a single entry per CDR3 protein. The sample contains fewer than 500,000 distinct CDR3 sequences, 20% to 25% of which appear only once. The data originate from a study of T-cell memory formation after mild COVID-19. Turning to the study itself: Clusters of TCRs were largely donor specific. Study findings and constraints: A second wave expanding day 15 to 37 was CD4+-biased; contracting clones were balanced. A second wave of clones peaked on day 37, and their SARS-CoV-2 specificity went unconfirmed. Mainly CM and EM harbored the contracting CD4+ clones; mainly EMRA harbored the CD8+ ones.

There are 15 residues in the CDR3. Germline CDR1 is MNHEY and CDR2 is SMNVEV (reference sequence). With 6 bases clipped from V and 5 bases from J, the junction kept 4 bases outside the gene matches. Sequenced input: PBMCs or a T cell subset sorted from them (not recorded which). The TCR sequence derives from an adult woman who had mild COVID-19 (a few samples of this study predate the infection). Cell type and time point are not known. V usage is TRBV27 and J usage is TRBJ2-5; TRBD2 matches at 15 bases. The chain's CDR3 is CASSRTSGGVETQYF. In DNA, the CDR3 is TGTGCCAGCAGCCGGACTAGCGGGGGGGTGGAGACCCAGTACTTC.